Reported below is one T cell receptor (beta chain). What it binds is not known. This sample is part of a study of shared clonotypes between healthy human individuals. For the study at large: A donor's plate count was three for CD4 naive and three for CD4 memory; CD8 naive had two and CD8 memory one. Study conclusions and caveats: Compared with memory subsets, naive subsets generally had larger estimated richness.

The run depth of the assay was deep. The repertoire was sequenced with immunoSEQ multiplex PCR; TCRdb's copy has only in-frame clones and lacks some. The table records some 2.1 million clones, 90% to 95% of them present only once. This CDR3 is built from 15 residues. Looked up from germline, CDR1 is SGHNT and CDR2 is YYREEE (reference sequence). Trimming took 4 bases from V and 4 from J; bases not matched to a gene: 7. Splitting of CD4+ cells produced CD45RA+ naive and CD45RA-negative memory subsets. This sequence originates from a man aged 18 to 29 in good health. J is TRBJ1-3 and V is TRBV5-4, with 8 bases identical to TRBD1. Sequencing was done on a sample of naive CD4+ T cells sorted from blood. Subset meaning: CD45RA+ positively selected. CDR3: CASSTADRAGNTIYF. CDR3 bases: TGTGCCAGCAGCACCGCGGACAGGGCGGGAAACACCATATATTTT.